The source of this T cell receptor beta chain is a study of cytomegalovirus exposure and HLA in healthy donors. Overall study findings and caveats: HLA-A and HLA-B allele assignments for most subjects were reportedly predicted accurately using TCR beta sequences. In a later analysis, HLA-associated beta chains showed higher expansion and lower generation probabilities than comparable chains.

Deletions cut 1 base from V and 5 bases from J, with 11 bases between. This CDR3 comprises 14 residues. Germline V CDR1 and CDR2: MGHDK, SYGVNS. The donors, nominally healthy at sampling, likely had unrecorded immune exposures. PCR was performed using 60 Vbeta and 13 Jbeta primers. The table came from immunoSEQ multiplex PCR; TCRdb's copy has only in-frame clones and leaves some out. The data contain more than 65,000 clones, about 68% of them singletons. With respect to this clone: Its antigen is unidentified.

The chain links TRBV25-1 to TRBJ1-1; possibly TRBD1 for D (5 bases). The TCR sequence derives from a woman in her fifties or sixties in good health and CMV-seropositive. The sequencing input was PBMCs. In nucleotides, the CDR3 is TGTGCCAGCAGTGAATCATTCGGGGGAACTGAAGCTTTCTTT. Translated: CASSESFGGTEAFF.